This T cell receptor beta chain was found in a study of blood T cells in healthy people across ages. Alongside a J-beta primer mix, a sample-barcoded 5' primer served in a second PCR lasting about 7 to 11 cycles. Sequencing recovered at least 2.5 million CDR3-containing paired-end reads from each sample. TCRdb re-called the 5' RACE reads through MiXCR, storing one row per CDR3 protein. The table records some 1,000,000 distinct CDR3 sequences, 20% to 25% of them present only once. This clonotype was seen a few times. The donors, all healthy, were Caucasians living in Russia, aged about 6 to 100. Each donor gave roughly 9.2 milliliters of peripheral blood. The CDR3 runs 17 residues. Trimming shortened V by 5 bases and J by 0 bases, and 20 bases separated the two germline ends. Germline CDR1 SGHTA, CDR2 FQGNSA. The sample was also reused in another study, on T cells of mothers and their children. Per that study: Each child gave about 3 million TCR beta CDR3 reads (each mother, over 8 million).

Specimen: blood. This receptor was obtained from a girl between 2 and 10 years old in good health. The gene calls are TRBV7-2 and TRBJ2-7, with D perhaps matching TRBD1 or TRBD2 (5 bases each). CDR3 in amino acids: CASSEPIGGSLSYEQYF. Here the CDR3 DNA reads TGTGCCAGCAGCGAGCCGATTGGGGGTTCCCTCTCCTACGAGCAGTACTTC.